This is a list of T cell receptor beta chains from one sample in a study of blood T cell repertoires in COVID-19. Some clones are missing from TCRdb's copy, which holds only in-frame ones; the method was immunoSEQ multiplex PCR. The sample lists around 42,000 clones, 85% to 90% occurring once. Sequenced: peripheral blood. These receptors all stem from a man between 70 and 80 years old with acute or convalescent COVID-19. Both conserved end residues are trimmed from each CDR3. The order of the fields is V gene, CDR3 protein.

TRBV2 | ASSSRVASRTEAF
TRBV12-3/TRBV12-4 | ASSLIQGETQY
TRBV2 | ASSASGGKNTGELF
TRBV12-3/TRBV12-4 | ATNTGGGSPLH
TRBV23-1 | ASSQSMTACVFQETQY
TRBV6-5 | ASSLLADSYNEQF
TRBV19 | ASSIELNGGDTQY
TRBV29-1 | SARGDSNQPQH
TRBV7-3 | ASSPQGAGEQF
TRBV5-1 | ASSLGSLAGGPYTDTQY
TRBV9 | ASSVGGTGVKVGYT
TRBV5-1 | ASSLNGHMNTEAF
TRBV27 | ASSSLDSLNEQF
TRBV28 | ASSVPGDSYEQY
TRBV7-9 | ASSLRGQAYEQY
TRBV3-1/TRBV3-2 | ASRVRGNANTGELF
TRBV11-2 | ATVGQGQQY
TRBV9 | ASSPYLGTGGTEAF
TRBV27 | ASSLGQRDQPQH
TRBV9 | ASSVHTGGLNEQY
TRBV28 | ASAAGTYEQY
TRBV19 | ASSSRRGPYNEQF
TRBV19 | ASSMARDKYQPQH
TRBV6-2/TRBV6-3 | ASSDRTGETEKLF
TRBV10-2 | ASSDSRRDTGELF
TRBV7-9 | ASSLRLDTQY
TRBV7-3 | ASSLSALHNEQF
TRBV6-1 | ASSESRSNYGYT
TRBV24-1 | ATSAQDRGTDTQY
TRBV7-2 | ASSITRQGASTDTQY
TRBV12-3/TRBV12-4 | ASSPGMNEKLF
TRBV4-2 | ASSQDERTNNEQF
TRBV7-8 | ASSQSGKETQY
TRBV7-8 | ASSSTGSQTGELF
TRBV3-1/TRBV3-2 | ASSPEGSYTEAF
TRBV6-5 | ASSRRGPYEQY
TRBV29-1 | SARTLTGSTEAF
TRBV2 | ASSGKTSRGTEAF
TRBV11-2 | ASSLEPETSGGHLPETQY
TRBV9 | ASSPSRVIYGYT
TRBV7-6 | ASSSSRGPVDIQY
TRBV19 | ASSTRLSLKNEQF
TRBV28 | ASTPAGRVLEAF
TRBV18 | ASSSSGEHTEAF
TRBV28 | ASSPGTGTDTQY
TRBV4-3 | ASSQDAGARSPLH